This T cell receptor (beta chain) was retrieved from a study of T cell changes during pregnancy in multiple sclerosis. The J segment lost 13 bases and the V segment lost 5 bases, leaving 7 bases of the junction unmatched. Germline lookup yields CDR1 SGHVS and CDR2 FQNEAQ. The length of the CDR3 is 13 residues. Assay used: immunoSEQ multiplex PCR; TCRdb lists only in-frame clones, some missing. Of 45,000 to 65,000 clones in the sample, about 93% were seen once. This clonotype was obtained from a female donor with multiple sclerosis, enrolled in a pregnancy study. This chain uses TRBV7-8 with TRBJ2-1; TRBD2 matches at 11 bases. Sequenced here: CD4+ T cells from peripheral blood mononuclear cells, sampled in the third trimester of pregnancy. DNA of the CDR3: TGTGCCAGCAGCACCCGACTAGCGGGGACTCAGTTCTTC. This sequence encodes CASSTRLAGTQFF.